Below, 22 T cell receptor beta chains from the same sample are listed, as sequenced in a study of response to subunit inactivated influenza vaccine. TCRdb ran MiXCR on the RT-PCR reads and lists one entry per CDR3 protein. The repertoire holds about 800,000 distinct CDR3 sequences, approximately 21% seen once, with 9.5% to 13% in the top ten. The input for sequencing was PBMCs from blood, taken about 5 days after vaccination. The receptors were gathered from a man aged 50-60 years who received an inactivated influenza vaccine.

This clonotype was counted ten times or more. The V gene is TRBV7-2, the J gene TRBJ2-1; D unclear. The CDR3 extends over 13 amino acids. In germline, CDR1 is SGHTA, CDR2 FQGNSA. V lost 1 base and J 7 bases, leaving 8 bases between the germline ends. The CDR3 sequence: CASSLVMRNEQFF. In DNA, the CDR3 is TGTGCCAGCAGCTTAGTAATGCGGAATGAGCAGTTCTTC.

This clonotype was recorded many times. The chain joins TRBV7-2 to TRBJ2-7; D ambiguous. The CDR3 is made up of 13 amino acids. The V end was cut by 0 bases, the J end by 3 bases, with 6 bases between. In germline, CDR1 is SGHTA, CDR2 FQGNSA. CDR3 protein: CASSLARNYEQYF. CDR3 sequence (DNA): TGTGCCAGCAGCTTAGCGAGGAACTACGAGCAGTACTTC.

The rearrangement links TRBV20-1 to TRBJ2-3; possibly TRBD2 for D (6 bases). CDR1 is DFQATT, CDR2 SNEGSKA, per germline (reference sequence). V shed 1 base and J shed 2 bases, with 16 bases lying between them. The CDR3 spans 16 residues. The DNA for the CDR3 is TGCAGTGCTAGAGTTTGGAGCGCGGGGCTCACAGATACGCAGTATTTT. Translation gives CSARVWSAGLTDTQYF.

V is TRBV4-2 and J is TRBJ2-5, with D perhaps TRBD1 (5 bases). The CDR3 loop spans 14 amino acids. V gave up 0 bases and J gave up 4 bases, with 9 bases separating them. The germline gives CDR1 LGHNA, CDR2 YNFKEQ. Written as DNA, the CDR3 is TGTGCCAGCAGCCAAGAGGTTCAGGGAGAGACCCAGTACTTC. Protein sequence: CASSQEVQGETQYF.

This clonotype was seen more than once but under ten times. This rearrangement joins TRBV5-1 to TRBJ2-2; 8 bases align to TRBD2. CDR1 is SGHRS and CDR2 is YFSETQ in the germline V gene. With V trimmed by 9 bases and J by 4 bases, 5 bases remained unmatched. This CDR3 contains 13 residues. The CDR3 coding sequence is TGCGCCATCGGGACTAGGGCCACCGGGGAGCTGTTTTTT. Its protein is CAIGTRATGELFF.

This clonotype has only a few counts. The chain joins TRBV15 to TRBJ2-1, with D perhaps matching TRBD2 (6 bases). V lost 5 bases, J lost 6 bases, and 17 bases lay in between. Germline V gene data show CDR1 as LNHNV and CDR2 as YYDKDF (reference sequence). This CDR3 is built from 15 residues. CDR3 protein: CATSPSGGVPNEQFF. Written as DNA, the CDR3 is TGTGCCACCAGCCCGAGTGGAGGGGTCCCCAATGAGCAGTTCTTC.

The sample holds a few counts of this clonotype. The J gene is TRBJ2-1, the V gene TRBV7-3, with 9 bases that match TRBD2. Germline values: CDR1 SGHTA, CDR2 FQGTGA. The junction had 9 bases not matched to a gene; V was cut back by 0 bases and J by 3 bases. The CDR3 runs to 18 residues. The CDR3 DNA is TGTGCCAGCAGCTTAACGTCCCTAGCGGGGACTTTCTACAATGAGCAGTTCTTC. It codes for CASSLTSLAGTFYNEQFF.

This clonotype showed up just a few times. The gene calls are TRBV10-3 and TRBJ1-1; D is perhaps TRBD1 (6 bases). The germline gives CDR1 ENHRY, CDR2 SYGVKD. Trimming took off 6 bases at V and 3 bases at J, with 14 bases between the two ends. The CDR3 sequence is 14 residues long. The CDR3 sequence: CAISKQGEDTEAFF. For the CDR3, the DNA is TGTGCCATCAGCAAACAGGGAGAGGACACTGAAGCTTTCTTT.

This clonotype was recorded many times. V is TRBV12-3 or TRBV12-4 and J is TRBJ1-5; 9 nucleotides line up with TRBD1. The length of the CDR3 is 13 residues. The ends lost 9 bases at V and 3 bases at J; junction bases unmatched: 3. The CDR3 is CASGQGSNQPQHF. In DNA form, the CDR3 reads TGTGCCAGTGGACAGGGGTCCAATCAGCCCCAGCATTTT.

The gene calls are TRBV7-2 and TRBJ2-5, with D perhaps assigned TRBD1 or TRBD2 (6 bases each). The ends were cut back, 2 bases at V and 5 bases at J, with 15 bases in the middle. Per the germline V gene, CDR1 is SGHTA and CDR2 is FQGNSA. The CDR3 has 15 residues. The CDR3 reads CASSLIWGARETQYF. The DNA for the CDR3 is TGTGCCAGCAGCTTAATCTGGGGGGCGCGGGAGACCCAGTACTTC.

For this clonotype: A read error is likely, as this CDR3 ends without the conserved phenylalanine or tryptophan. The chain is built from TRBV24-1 and TRBJ2-3, with 7 bases fitting TRBD1. The ends lost 5 bases at V and 4 bases at J; junction bases unmatched: 2. Germline CDR1 is KGHDR and CDR2 is SFDVKD. This CDR3 is built from 13 residues. CDR3 residues: CATSATGPDTQYI. CDR3 nucleotide sequence: TGTGCCACCAGTGCGACAGGGCCAGATACGCAGTATATT.

This clonotype showed up many times. The V and J genes are TRBV12-3 or TRBV12-4 and TRBJ2-7, with 8 nucleotides matching TRBD1. Unmatched junction bases numbered 11, after V lost 7 bases and J lost 6 bases. CDR3 length equals 14 residues. CDR3 region: CASIRGTGMGEQYF. The CDR3 nucleotides are TGTGCCAGCATCAGAGGGACAGGAATGGGCGAGCAGTACTTC.

The chain recombines TRBV18 with TRBJ2-1; D is possibly TRBD1 or TRBD2 (5 bases each). The germline V and J ends were trimmed by 8 bases and 7 bases, with 12 bases remaining between them. Germline loops: CDR1 KGHSH, CDR2 LQKENI. The CDR3 consists of 12 residues. CDR3 loop: CASGAGGNEQFF. The CDR3 bases are TGTGCCAGCGGGGCCGGAGGAAATGAGCAGTTCTTC.

The chain carries TRBV28 and TRBJ2-7; the D call may be TRBD1 or TRBD2 (5 bases each). Germline V gene lookup returns CDR1 MDHEN and CDR2 SYDVKM. The CDR3 totals 14 residues. V dropped 5 bases and J dropped 2 bases, with 13 bases sitting between them. CDR3: CASSGGPPAYEQYF. CDR3 in DNA: TGTGCCAGCAGTGGGGGACCGCCGGCCTACGAGCAGTACTTC.

The rearrangement links TRBV7-8 to TRBJ2-7; D gene unclear. The length of the CDR3 is 14 residues. The V and J ends lost 0 bases and 4 bases respectively, with 10 bases between them. Germline V lookup: CDR1 SGHVS, CDR2 FQNEAQ. The CDR3 DNA reads as TGTGCCAGCAGCTTAGCGTCAGGAATATACGAGCAGTACTTC. Protein product: CASSLASGIYEQYF.

In this sample, this clonotype turned up a few times. J is TRBJ2-3 and V is TRBV10-3; 8 positions agree with TRBD2. The junction had 4 bases not matched to a gene; V was cut back by 7 bases and J by 1 base. CDR1 and CDR2 (germline): ENHRY, SYGVKD. This CDR3 comprises 14 residues. CDR3 DNA sequence: TGTGCCATCAATGGGCGGGAGGGCACAGATACGCAGTATTTT. It is translated as CAINGREGTDTQYF.

J is TRBJ2-1 and V is TRBV29-1; 12 bases fit TRBD2. Germline V CDR1 and CDR2: SQVTM, ANQGSEA. V lost 8 bases to trimming and J lost 4 bases; unmatched junction nucleotides: 6. CDR3 size: 14 residues. The CDR3 reads CSFWTSGIYNEQFF. The CDR3, as DNA: TGCAGCTTTTGGACTAGCGGGATATACAATGAGCAGTTCTTC.

V is TRBV29-1 and J is TRBJ2-5, with TRBD2 matching over 12 bases. CDR3 length equals 14 residues. Per germline, CDR1 SQVTM and CDR2 ANQGSEA. V was pared by 3 bases and J by 11 bases, with 10 bases of the junction left unmatched. CDR3 loop: CSVDLATSGRTQYF. The CDR3 DNA reads as TGCAGCGTTGATTTGGCGACTAGCGGGAGAACTCAGTACTTC.

The V call is TRBV7-2, the J call TRBJ2-1; D is perhaps TRBD2 (6 bases). This CDR3 is built from 13 residues. Germline-derived CDR1 and CDR2 are SGHTA and FQGNSA. Trimming shortened V by 5 bases and J by 9 bases, and 14 bases separated the two germline ends. The CDR3 DNA reads as TGTGCCAGCAGCCCCCGGCGGGATGGTGAGCAGTTCTTC. It encodes CASSPRRDGEQFF.

About this clonotype: A junction end diverges from the germline sequence, so it may reflect a read error. The rearrangement uses TRBV7-2 and TRBJ2-1; 12 bases line up with TRBD2. The germline V gene encodes CDR1 SGHTA and CDR2 FQGNSA. The CDR3 contains 17 residues. CDR3 region: CACSSRLAGASYNEQFF. CDR3 nucleotide sequence: TGTGCCTGCAGCTCACGACTAGCGGGGGCTTCCTACAATGAGCAGTTCTTC.

This clonotype has at least ten counts. The rearrangement uses TRBV20-1 and TRBJ2-7, with TRBD2 matching over 12 bases. The CDR3 runs 13 residues. CDR1 DFQATT and CDR2 SNEGSKA come from the germline V gene (reference sequence). V gave up 7 bases and J gave up 7 bases; unmatched junction bases: 8. The CDR3 region is CSGSSGRAGEQYF. The CDR3 DNA reads TGCAGTGGCTCTAGCGGGAGGGCCGGGGAGCAGTACTTC.

CDR3 in DNA: TGTGCCATCAGTGATATCCTAGCGGGAGGTGGCAATGAGCAGTTCTTC. Translating gives CAISDILAGGGNEQFF. The rearrangement links TRBV10-3 to TRBJ2-1; 11 positions agree with TRBD2. The V gene's germline CDR1 is ENHRY and CDR2 SYGVKD. The trim removed 3 bases at V and 6 bases at J, leaving 7 bases unmatched. The CDR3 extends over 16 amino acids.